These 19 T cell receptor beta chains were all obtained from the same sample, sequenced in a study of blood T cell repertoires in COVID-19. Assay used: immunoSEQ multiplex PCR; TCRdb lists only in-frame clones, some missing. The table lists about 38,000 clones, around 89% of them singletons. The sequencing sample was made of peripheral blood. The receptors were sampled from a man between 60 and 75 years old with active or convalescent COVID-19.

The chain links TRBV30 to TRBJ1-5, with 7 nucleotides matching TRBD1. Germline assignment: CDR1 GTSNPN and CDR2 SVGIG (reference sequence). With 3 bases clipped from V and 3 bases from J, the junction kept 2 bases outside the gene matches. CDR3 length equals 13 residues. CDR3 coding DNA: TGTGCCTGGAGGGGACAGCTCAATCAGCCCCAGCATTTT. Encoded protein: CAWRGQLNQPQHF. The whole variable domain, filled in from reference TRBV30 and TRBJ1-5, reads SQTIHQWPATLVQPVGSPLSLECTVEGTSNPNLYWYRQAAGRGLQLLFYSVGIGQISSEVPQNLSASRPQDRQFILSSKKLLLSDSGFYLCAWRGQLNQPQHFGDGTRLSIL.

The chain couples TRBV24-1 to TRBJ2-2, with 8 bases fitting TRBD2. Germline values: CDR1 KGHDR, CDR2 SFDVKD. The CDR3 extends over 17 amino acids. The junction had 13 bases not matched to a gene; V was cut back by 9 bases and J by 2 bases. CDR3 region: CATSTPLGRANTGELFF. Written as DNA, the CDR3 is TGTGCCACCTCGACCCCCCTCGGGAGGGCAAACACCGGGGAGCTGTTTTTT.

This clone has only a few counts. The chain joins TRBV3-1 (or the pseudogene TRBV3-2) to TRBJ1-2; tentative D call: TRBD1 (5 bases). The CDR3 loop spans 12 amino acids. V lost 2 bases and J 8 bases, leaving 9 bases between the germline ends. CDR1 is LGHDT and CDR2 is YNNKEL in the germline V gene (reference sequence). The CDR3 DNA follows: TGTGCCAGCAGCCAACGGGACTGGGGCTACACCTTC. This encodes CASSQRDWGYTF.

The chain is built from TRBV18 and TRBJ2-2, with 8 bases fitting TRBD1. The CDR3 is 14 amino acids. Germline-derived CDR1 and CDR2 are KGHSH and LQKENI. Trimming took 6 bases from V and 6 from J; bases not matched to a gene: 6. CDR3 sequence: CASSPWTGPGELFF. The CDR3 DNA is TGTGCCAGCTCTCCATGGACAGGGCCCGGGGAGCTGTTTTTT. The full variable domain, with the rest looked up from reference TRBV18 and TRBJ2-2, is NAGVMQNPRHLVRRRGQEARLRCSPMKGHSHVYWYRQLPEEGLKFMVYLQKENIIDESGMPKERFSAEFPKEGPSILRIQQVVRGDSAAYFCASSPWTGPGELFFGEGSRLTVL.

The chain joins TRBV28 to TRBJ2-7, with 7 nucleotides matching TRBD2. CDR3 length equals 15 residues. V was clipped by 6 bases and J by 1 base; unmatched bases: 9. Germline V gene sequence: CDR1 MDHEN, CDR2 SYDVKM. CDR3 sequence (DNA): TGTGCCAGCAGCGTTGGGAGGGGTAGTTCCTACGAGCAGTACTTC. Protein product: CASSVGRGSSYEQYF.

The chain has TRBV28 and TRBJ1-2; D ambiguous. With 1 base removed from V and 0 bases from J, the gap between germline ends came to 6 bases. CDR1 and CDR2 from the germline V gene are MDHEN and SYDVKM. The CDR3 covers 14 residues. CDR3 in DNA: TGTGCCAGCAGTTTATCATACACTAACTATGGCTACACCTTC. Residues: CASSLSYTNYGYTF.

The DNA for the CDR3 is TGTGCCAGCAGCAACCTAGCGGGGTCCGAGCAGTACTTC. As protein: CASSNLAGSEQYF. The chain couples TRBV7-9 to TRBJ2-7; 9 positions agree with TRBD2. Per germline, CDR1 SEHNR and CDR2 FQNEAQ (reference sequence). Trimming removed 5 bases from V and 6 bases from J; junction bases left unmatched: 5. The CDR3 runs to 13 residues. Full variable domain (remainder filled in from reference TRBV7-9 and TRBJ2-7): DTGVSQNPRHKITKRGQNVTFRCDPISEHNRLYWYRQTLGQGPEFLTYFQNEAQLEKSRLLSDRFSAERPKGSFSTLEIQRTEQGDSAMYLCASSNLAGSEQYFGPGTRLTVT.

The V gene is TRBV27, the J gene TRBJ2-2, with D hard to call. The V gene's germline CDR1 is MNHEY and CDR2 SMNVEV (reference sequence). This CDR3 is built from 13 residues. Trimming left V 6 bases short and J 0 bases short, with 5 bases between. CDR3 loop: CASRSANTGELFF. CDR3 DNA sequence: TGTGCCAGCAGATCGGCGAACACCGGGGAGCTGTTTTTT.

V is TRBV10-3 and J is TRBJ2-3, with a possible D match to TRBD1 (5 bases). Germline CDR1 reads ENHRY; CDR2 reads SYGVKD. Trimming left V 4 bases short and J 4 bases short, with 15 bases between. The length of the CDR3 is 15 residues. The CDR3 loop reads CAISVGAQWADTQYF. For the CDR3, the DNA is TGTGCCATCAGTGTTGGGGCTCAGTGGGCAGATACGCAGTATTTT.

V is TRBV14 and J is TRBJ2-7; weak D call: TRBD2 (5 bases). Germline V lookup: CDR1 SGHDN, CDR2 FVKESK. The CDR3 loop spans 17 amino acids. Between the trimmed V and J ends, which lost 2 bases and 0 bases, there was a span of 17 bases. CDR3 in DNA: TGTGCCAGCAGCCAAAGGATATTGCGGGTAAACTCCTACGAGCAGTACTTC. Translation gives CASSQRILRVNSYEQYF.

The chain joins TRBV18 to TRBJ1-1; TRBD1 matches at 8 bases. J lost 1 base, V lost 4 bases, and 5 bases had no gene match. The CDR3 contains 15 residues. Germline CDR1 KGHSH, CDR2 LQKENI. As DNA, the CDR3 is TGTGCCAGCTCACGCTCCGGGACAGGGAACACTGAAGCTTTCTTT. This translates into CASSRSGTGNTEAFF.

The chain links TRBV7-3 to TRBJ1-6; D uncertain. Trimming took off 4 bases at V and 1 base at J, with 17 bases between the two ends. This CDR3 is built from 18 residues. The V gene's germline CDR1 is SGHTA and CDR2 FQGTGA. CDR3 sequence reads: CASSSGLGELSYNSPLHF. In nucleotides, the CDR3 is TGTGCCAGCAGCTCAGGCCTTGGTGAGTTATCCTATAATTCACCCCTCCACTTT.

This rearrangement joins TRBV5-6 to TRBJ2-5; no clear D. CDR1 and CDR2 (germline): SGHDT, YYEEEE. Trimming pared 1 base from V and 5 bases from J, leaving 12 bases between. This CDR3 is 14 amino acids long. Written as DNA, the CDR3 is TGTGCCAGCAGCTTGATGTTCCCTAGGGAGACCCAGTACTTC. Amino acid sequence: CASSLMFPRETQYF. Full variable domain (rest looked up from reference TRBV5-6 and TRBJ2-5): DAGVTQSPTHLIKTRGQQVTLRCSPKSGHDTVSWYQQALGQGPQFIFQYYEEEERQRGNFPDRFSGHQFPNYSSELNVNALLLGDSALYLCASSLMFPRETQYFGPGTRLLVL.

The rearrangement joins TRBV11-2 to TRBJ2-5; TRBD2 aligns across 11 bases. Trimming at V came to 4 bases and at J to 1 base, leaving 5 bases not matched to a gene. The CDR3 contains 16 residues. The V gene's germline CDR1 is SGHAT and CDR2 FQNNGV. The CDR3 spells CASSSPGTSGQETQYF. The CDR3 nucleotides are TGTGCCAGCAGCTCTCCCGGGACTAGCGGCCAAGAGACCCAGTACTTC.

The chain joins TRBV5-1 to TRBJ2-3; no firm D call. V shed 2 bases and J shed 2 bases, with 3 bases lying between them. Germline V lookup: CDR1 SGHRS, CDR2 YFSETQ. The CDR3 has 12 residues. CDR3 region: CASSLATDTQYF. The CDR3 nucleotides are TGCGCCAGCAGCTTAGCCACAGATACGCAGTATTTT.

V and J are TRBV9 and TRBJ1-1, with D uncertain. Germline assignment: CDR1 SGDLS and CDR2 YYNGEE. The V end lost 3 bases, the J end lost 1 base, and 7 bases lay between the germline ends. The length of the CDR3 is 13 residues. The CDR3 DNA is TGTGCCAGCAGCGGAGGGAAGAACACTGAAGCTTTCTTT. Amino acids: CASSGGKNTEAFF. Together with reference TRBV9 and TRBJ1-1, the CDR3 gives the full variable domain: DSGVTQTPKHLITATGQRVTLRCSPRSGDLSVYWYQQSLDQGLQFLIQYYNGEERAKGNILERFSAQQFPDLHSELNLSSLELGDSALYFCASSGGKNTEAFFGQGTRLTVV.

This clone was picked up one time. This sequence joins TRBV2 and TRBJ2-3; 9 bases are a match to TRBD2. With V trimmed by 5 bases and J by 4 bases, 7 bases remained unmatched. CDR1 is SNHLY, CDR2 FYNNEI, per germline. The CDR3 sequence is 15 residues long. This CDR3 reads CASSIPSGKADTQYF. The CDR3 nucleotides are TGTGCCAGCAGTATCCCTAGCGGGAAGGCAGATACGCAGTATTTT. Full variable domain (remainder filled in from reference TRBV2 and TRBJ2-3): EPEVTQTPSHQVTQMGQEVILRCVPISNHLYFYWYRQILGQKVEFLVSFYNNEISEKSEIFDDQFSVERPDGSNFTLKIRSTKLEDSAMYFCASSIPSGKADTQYFGPGTRLTVL.

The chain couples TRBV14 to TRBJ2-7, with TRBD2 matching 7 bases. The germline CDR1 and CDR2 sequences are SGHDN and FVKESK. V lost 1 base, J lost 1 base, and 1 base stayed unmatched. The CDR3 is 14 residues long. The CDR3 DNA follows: TGTGCCAGCAGCCAAGCTAGCGGATCCTACGAGCAGTACTTC. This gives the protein CASSQASGSYEQYF.

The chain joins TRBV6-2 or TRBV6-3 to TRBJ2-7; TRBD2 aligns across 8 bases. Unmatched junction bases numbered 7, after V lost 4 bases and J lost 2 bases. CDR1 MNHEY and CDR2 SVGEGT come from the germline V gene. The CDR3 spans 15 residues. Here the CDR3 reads CASSSLTSGAYEQYF. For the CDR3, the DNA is TGTGCCAGCAGTTCCTTAACTAGCGGTGCCTACGAGCAGTACTTC.